Below, 22 T cell receptor beta chains from the same sample are listed, as sequenced in a study of cytomegalovirus exposure and HLA in healthy donors. Amplification used 60 Vbeta primers and 13 Jbeta primers. Here immunoSEQ multiplex PCR was the method, and the copy in TCRdb shows in-frame clones only, minus some. The sample lists about 97,000 clones, about 80% occurring once. Material for sequencing was PBMCs. These receptors were taken from a man aged 40-49 years in good health and CMV-seronegative.

CDR3 in amino acids: CASSIVTGPAYEQYV. CDR3 bases: TGTGCCAGCAGCATAGTGACAGGACCTGCGTACGAGCAGTACGTC. The J gene is TRBJ2-7, the V gene TRBV6-5; possible D gene TRBD1, 6 bases. Per germline, CDR1 MNHEY and CDR2 SVGAGI. Trimming shortened V by 6 bases and J by 4 bases, and 19 bases separated the two germline ends. The CDR3 is made up of 15 amino acids.

The chain combines TRBV18 with TRBJ1-1; TRBD1 aligns across 8 bases. V shed 6 bases and J 5 bases; nucleotides not matched to a gene: 8. CDR3 length: 14 residues. Germline lookup yields CDR1 KGHSH and CDR2 LQKENI. The CDR3 DNA is TGTGCCAGCTCTCCAACAGGGGGACAAACTGAAGCTTTCTTT. The encoded protein is CASSPTGGQTEAFF.

The rearrangement links TRBV9 to TRBJ2-3; D unresolved. V lost 2 bases, J lost 6 bases, and 10 bases lay in between. Germline V gene sequence: CDR1 SGDLS, CDR2 YYNGEE. The CDR3 covers 13 residues. Here the CDR3 reads CASSVSLFDTQYF. CDR3 sequence (DNA): TGTGCCAGCAGCGTCTCCCTCTTCGATACGCAGTATTTT.

The genes are TRBV6-1 and TRBJ1-5; possibly TRBD1 for D (5 bases). V gave up 4 bases and J gave up 4 bases, with 14 bases separating them. Germline assignment: CDR1 MNHNS and CDR2 SASEGT. The CDR3 is 15 amino acids. CDR3 in amino acids: CASSGLTVPNQPQHF. In DNA, the CDR3 is TGTGCCAGCAGTGGGTTGACAGTGCCTAATCAGCCCCAGCATTTT.

This sequence joins TRBV6-8 and TRBJ1-2; the match to TRBD1 covers 10 bases. Germline CDR1 is MNHGY and CDR2 is SAAAGT. J was trimmed by 6 bases and V by 5 bases; bases with no gene match: 6. The CDR3 is 14 amino acids. The CDR3 nucleotides read TGTGCCAGCAGTACCCCGACAGGGGGCGATGGCTACACCTTC. This codes for CASSTPTGGDGYTF.

The CDR3 nucleotides are TGTGCCAGCAGCCCGGGACAGGGGGCTTACGAGCAGTACGTC. As protein: CASSPGQGAYEQYV. This chain joins TRBV7-2 and TRBJ2-7; 12 bases are shared with TRBD1. V dropped 5 bases and J dropped 4; count of bases not matched to a gene: 3. The CDR3 contains 14 residues. The germline CDR1 and CDR2 sequences are SGHTA and FQGNSA.

The chain joins TRBV7-6 to TRBJ2-3; TRBD2 agrees at 8 bases. The V and J ends lost 5 bases and 3 bases, in that order; junction bases with no gene match: 16. In germline, CDR1 is SGHVS, CDR2 FNYEAQ. This CDR3 is built from 18 residues. CDR3 in DNA: TGTGCCAGCAGCGCCCCGAAATTGGGACTAGTGGTAACAGATACGCAGTATTTT. It is translated as CASSAPKLGLVVTDTQYF.

The chain uses TRBV19 and TRBJ2-2; a possible D gene is TRBD2 (6 bases). Per germline, CDR1 LNHDA and CDR2 SQIVND (reference sequence). The CDR3 is made up of 14 amino acids. The V end lost 1 base, the J end lost 5 bases, and 8 bases lay between the germline ends. For the CDR3, the DNA is TGTGCCAGTAGTATAGGACGGGGGACCGGGGAGCTGTTTTTT. It specifies CASSIGRGTGELFF.

V gene TRBV5-4 combines with J gene TRBJ2-5; tentatively, D is TRBD1 (6 bases). The J call could be wrong; TRBJ2-7 is a better fit for the DNA end. The CDR3 extends over 16 amino acids. Germline assignment: CDR1 SGHNT and CDR2 YYREEE (reference sequence). CDR3 DNA: TGTGCCAGCAGCTCGCACACAGGGACCGCCACCTACGAGCAGTACTTC. It codes for CASSSHTGTATYEQYF.

For the CDR3, the DNA is TGTGCCAGTCGACGGGACACCATATATTTT. Translation: CASRRDTIYF. The rearrangement uses TRBV19 and TRBJ1-3; no reliable D call. Germline V gene lookup returns CDR1 LNHDA and CDR2 SQIVND (reference sequence). Trimming removed 8 bases at V and 8 bases at J, with 7 bases between. This CDR3 is 10 amino acids long.

The V and J genes are TRBV27 and TRBJ2-2; 8 bases agree with TRBD1. CDR1 is MNHEY and CDR2 is SMNVEV in the germline V gene (reference sequence). There are 20 residues in the CDR3. V shed 4 bases, J shed 1 base, and the junction held 17 bases outside the gene matches. The CDR3 DNA follows: TGTGCCAGCAGTTCGGTACCTCCCGGGACAGGCCATAGGAACACCGGGGAGCTGTTTTTT. Translation: CASSSVPPGTGHRNTGELFF.

The chain carries TRBV7-6 and TRBJ1-2; 12 nucleotides agree with TRBD1. Per the germline V gene, CDR1 is SGHVS and CDR2 is FNYEAQ. This CDR3 contains 19 residues. V shed 2 bases and J 8 bases; nucleotides not matched to a gene: 18. The chain's CDR3 is CASSLSPTGTGGDPGGYTF. In nucleotides, the CDR3 is TGTGCCAGCAGCTTATCGCCGACCGGGACAGGGGGCGACCCGGGGGGCTACACCTTC.

This chain links TRBV7-9 with TRBJ2-1; a weak D match, TRBD2 (7 bases). Germline V gene sequence: CDR1 SEHNR, CDR2 FQNEAQ (reference sequence). Trimming took off 0 bases at V and 2 bases at J, with 8 bases between the two ends. The CDR3 runs to 15 residues. The CDR3 DNA follows: TGTGCCAGCAGCTTAGCGCGGGGGCCCTACAATGAGCAGTTCTTC. It yields the protein CASSLARGPYNEQFF.

V is TRBV5-6 and J is TRBJ2-5; 9 positions agree with TRBD1. V lost 2 bases to trimming and J lost 5 bases; unmatched junction nucleotides: 4. Germline V gives CDR1 SGHDT, CDR2 YYEEEE. The CDR3 runs to 14 residues. The CDR3 loop reads CASSLQGARETQYF. The CDR3 bases are TGTGCCAGCAGCTTACAGGGGGCGAGGGAGACCCAGTACTTC. The variable domain in full, completed from reference TRBV5-6 and TRBJ2-5, reads DAGVTQSPTHLIKTRGQQVTLRCSPKSGHDTVSWYQQALGQGPQFIFQYYEEEERQRGNFPDRFSGHQFPNYSSELNVNALLLGDSALYLCASSLQGARETQYFGPGTRLLVL.

The V gene is TRBV6-5, the J gene TRBJ1-1; D perhaps matches TRBD1 (6 bases). Germline loops: CDR1 MNHEY, CDR2 SVGAGI. The CDR3 runs 14 residues. The V end was cut by 7 bases, the J end by 4 bases, with 16 bases between. The CDR3 bases are TGTGCCAGCACCGATCCACAGGGTCGCACTGAAGCTTTCTTT. Amino acids: CASTDPQGRTEAFF.

The chain recombines TRBV5-6 with TRBJ1-1, with D maybe TRBD1 (6 bases). Germline values: CDR1 SGHDT, CDR2 YYEEEE. Trimming cost V 3 bases and J 1 base, with 10 bases left between them. CDR3 length equals 14 residues. CDR3 amino acids: CASSWRTANTEAFF. In nucleotides, the CDR3 is TGTGCCAGCAGCTGGCGGACAGCGAACACTGAAGCTTTCTTT.

This clone was observed a few times. The chain couples TRBV5-1 to TRBJ1-2, with 10 bases that match TRBD1. The CDR3 is 14 amino acids. V shed 1 base and J 5 bases; nucleotides not matched to a gene: 2. Germline V gives CDR1 SGHRS, CDR2 YFSETQ. The CDR3 region is CASSLQGQGYGYTF. DNA of the CDR3: TGCGCCAGCAGCTTGCAGGGACAGGGGTATGGCTACACCTTC.

This chain links TRBV5-4 with TRBJ1-1; D ambiguous. Trimming removed 2 bases from V and 1 base from J, with 3 bases in between. Germline CDR1 SGHNT, CDR2 YYREEE (reference sequence). CDR3 length equals 12 residues. The CDR3 sequence is CASSFGNTEAFF. In nucleotides, the CDR3 is TGTGCCAGCAGCTTCGGGAACACTGAAGCTTTCTTT. Drawing the rest from reference TRBV5-4 and TRBJ1-1, the complete variable domain is ETGVTQSPTHLIKTRGQQVTLRCSSQSGHNTVSWYQQALGQGPQFIFQYYREEENGRGNFPPRFSGLQFPNYSSELNVNALELDDSALYLCASSFGNTEAFFGQGTRLTVV.

This clone appeared a few times. The rearrangement uses TRBV12-5 and TRBJ1-5; D gene uncertain. The CDR3 length is 15 residues. V was trimmed by 4 bases and J by 6 bases, leaving 16 bases between them. Germline V CDR1 and CDR2: LGHNT, FRNRAP. The CDR3 region has the DNA TGTGCTAGTGGTTCCGCAACTCCTCGGGGTCAGCCCCAGCATTTT. It translates to CASGSATPRGQPQHF.

The chain couples TRBV7-9 to TRBJ1-6; TRBD1 agrees at 7 bases. J lost 9 bases, V lost 7 bases, and 9 bases had no gene match. The CDR3 is 14 residues long. Looked up from germline, CDR1 is SEHNR and CDR2 is FQNEAQ (reference sequence). The CDR3 is CASTIDRDLSPLHF. As DNA, the CDR3 is TGTGCCAGCACCATTGACAGGGATCTTTCACCCCTCCACTTT.

By proportion, this clone is large. The CDR3, as DNA: TGCGCCAGCAGCCAAGATCCCAGGGAACGGGATCAGCCCCAGCATTTT. Amino acid sequence: CASSQDPRERDQPQHF. This sequence joins TRBV4-1 and TRBJ1-5, with D perhaps TRBD1 (5 bases). The ends were cut back, 0 bases at V and 5 bases at J, with 14 bases in the middle. Germline values: CDR1 MGHRA, CDR2 YSYEKL. The CDR3 contains 16 residues.

Of note for this clone: This likely comes from a read error, as the CDR3 has no conserved phenylalanine or tryptophan at its end. It is unclear where the CDR3 begins or ends on the DNA, so no DNA is shown, and the CDR3 is as TCRdb lists it. The rearrangement links TRBV6-1 to TRBJ2-7; the tabulated D call, TRBD1, remains unverified against the DNA. The CDR3 adds up to 13 amino acids, both ends counted. CDR1 is MNHNS and CDR2 is SASEGT in the germline V gene. CDR3 in amino acids: CASSEVLGAGILS.